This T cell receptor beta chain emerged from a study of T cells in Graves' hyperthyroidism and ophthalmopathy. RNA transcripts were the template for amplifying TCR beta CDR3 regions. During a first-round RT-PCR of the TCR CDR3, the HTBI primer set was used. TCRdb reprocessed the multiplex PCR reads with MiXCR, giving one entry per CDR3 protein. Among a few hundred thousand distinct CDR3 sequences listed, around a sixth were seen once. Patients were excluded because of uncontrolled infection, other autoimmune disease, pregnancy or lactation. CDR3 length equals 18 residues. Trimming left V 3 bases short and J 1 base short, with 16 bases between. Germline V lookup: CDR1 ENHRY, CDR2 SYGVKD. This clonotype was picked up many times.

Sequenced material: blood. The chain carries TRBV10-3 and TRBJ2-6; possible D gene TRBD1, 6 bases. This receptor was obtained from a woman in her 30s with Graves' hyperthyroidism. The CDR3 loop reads CAISESGQPFSGANVLTF. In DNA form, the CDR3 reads TGTGCCATCAGTGAATCTGGACAGCCCTTTTCTGGGGCCAACGTCCTGACTTTC.